What follows are 23 T cell receptor beta chains derived from one specimen sequenced in a study of T cell changes during pregnancy in multiple sclerosis. Some clones are missing from TCRdb's copy, which holds only in-frame ones; the method was immunoSEQ multiplex PCR. In the table there are tens of thousands of clones, 80% to 95% of which are singletons. The sample was peripheral blood, taken in the second trimester of pregnancy. All receptors come from a female donor with multiple sclerosis, enrolled in a pregnancy study.

This rearrangement joins TRBV7-2 to TRBJ2-5, with a possible D match to TRBD1 (6 bases). Trimming shortened V by 2 bases and J by 5 bases, and 6 bases separated the two germline ends. The CDR3 extends over 12 amino acids. CDR1 SGHTA and CDR2 FQGNSA come from the germline V gene. DNA of the CDR3: TGTGCCAGCAGCTTAAGGGGGGAGACCCAGTACTTC. Translated, it gives CASSLRGETQYF.

A few counts support this clone. The chain joins TRBV10-3 to TRBJ1-2, with D hard to call. The CDR3 covers 13 residues. Germline V gives CDR1 ENHRY, CDR2 SYGVKD. V lost 7 bases, J lost 5 bases, and 14 bases lay in between. The CDR3, as DNA: TGTGCCATCACCGGAGGAGGTGGTTATGGCTACACCTTC. Amino acids: CAITGGGGYGYTF.

This clone was recorded only once. J is TRBJ1-1 and V is TRBV5-4; a weak D match, TRBD1 (6 bases). V dropped 0 bases and J dropped 0 bases, with 12 bases sitting between them. The germline V gene encodes CDR1 SGHNT and CDR2 YYREEE (reference sequence). The length of the CDR3 is 16 residues. In nucleotides, the CDR3 is TGTGCCAGCAGCTTGGAGGGGGACATAATGAACACTGAAGCTTTCTTT. It translates to CASSLEGDIMNTEAFF.

J is TRBJ2-1 and V is TRBV5-1; possible D gene TRBD1, 5 bases. Trimming took off 4 bases at V and 5 bases at J, with 13 bases between the two ends. The CDR3 contains 14 residues. Germline assignment: CDR1 SGHRS and CDR2 YFSETQ. The CDR3 is CASSVGATNNEQFF. The CDR3 nucleotides are TGCGCCAGCAGCGTAGGGGCAACTAACAATGAGCAGTTCTTC.

The V and J genes are TRBV28 and TRBJ2-3, with a weak D call TRBD2 (5 bases). The V gene's germline CDR1 is MDHEN and CDR2 SYDVKM. CDR3 length: 16 amino acids. V dropped 7 bases and J dropped 1 base, with 18 bases sitting between them. The CDR3 sequence is CASNQIAGVGTDTQYF. CDR3 bases: TGTGCCAGCAACCAAATCGCCGGGGTAGGCACAGATACGCAGTATTTT.

The chain joins TRBV6-1 to TRBJ1-5; D ambiguous. The CDR3 loop spans 13 amino acids. Trimming took off 6 bases at V and 3 bases at J, with 9 bases between the two ends. The germline CDR1 and CDR2 sequences are MNHNS and SASEGT. The CDR3 DNA reads as TGTGCCAGCAGCCAGTGGGCCAATCAGCCCCAGCATTTT. Translated, it gives CASSQWANQPQHF.

CDR3 sequence: CASSRLGQGAREQYF. The CDR3 DNA is TGTGCCAGCAGCCGCCTAGGACAGGGGGCTAGGGAGCAGTACTTC. The rearrangement joins TRBV6-6 to TRBJ2-7, with 11 bases fitting TRBD1. Per the germline V gene, CDR1 is MNHNY and CDR2 is SVGAGI (reference sequence). CDR3 size: 15 residues. V shed 6 bases and J 7 bases; nucleotides not matched to a gene: 11.

This clone was seen just once. The chain uses TRBV4-1 and TRBJ2-5, with 13 bases lining up with TRBD2. V was clipped by 0 bases and J by 2 bases; unmatched bases: 3. There are 17 residues in the CDR3. From germline, CDR1 is MGHRA and CDR2 YSYEKL. CDR3 nucleotide sequence: TGCGCCAGCAGCCAAGATGGGACTAGCGGGGCTCAAGAGACCCAGTACTTC. Its translation is CASSQDGTSGAQETQYF.

This clone came up once. The rearrangement uses TRBV15 and TRBJ2-7; the D gene is possibly TRBD1 (6 bases). Germline V CDR1 and CDR2: LNHNV, YYDKDF (reference sequence). The CDR3 contains 15 residues. V dropped 0 bases and J dropped 3 bases, with 12 bases sitting between them. CDR3 DNA sequence: TGTGCCACCAGCAGAGAAGTCGGGACAAACTACGAGCAGTACTTC. This encodes CATSREVGTNYEQYF.

This clone was counted once. This chain connects TRBV7-9 to TRBJ2-5; 8 nucleotides agree with TRBD2. The J segment lost 4 bases and the V segment lost 0 bases, leaving 10 bases of the junction unmatched. Germline V CDR1 and CDR2: SEHNR, FQNEAQ (reference sequence). This CDR3 is built from 17 residues. This CDR3 is CASSLARARAGVETQYF. CDR3 DNA sequence: TGTGCCAGCAGCTTAGCCAGGGCGCGAGCGGGAGTAGAGACCCAGTACTTC.

This clone came up a few times. The CDR3 DNA follows: TGTGCCAGCAGAGATAGCACAGGGGACGCTGAAGCTTTCTTT. This translates into CASRDSTGDAEAFF. This rearrangement joins TRBV2 to TRBJ1-1; 7 bases are a match to TRBD1. CDR3 length: 14 residues. Germline loops: CDR1 SNHLY, CDR2 FYNNEI. V was pared by 6 bases and J by 6 bases, with 10 bases of the junction left unmatched.

The chain joins TRBV7-2 to TRBJ1-1; TRBD1 might be the D (5 bases). V was trimmed by 5 bases and J by 4 bases, leaving 20 bases between them. Looked up from germline, CDR1 is SGHTA and CDR2 is FQGNSA. The CDR3 runs 16 residues. CDR3: CASSRGSPLGGTEAFF. In DNA, the CDR3 is TGTGCCAGCAGCAGGGGAAGTCCCCTGGGGGGCACTGAAGCTTTCTTT. Complete variable domain (other parts from reference TRBV7-2 and TRBJ1-1): GAGVSQSPSNKVTEKGKDVELRCDPISGHTALYWYRQSLGQGLEFLIYFQGNSAPDKSGLPSDRFSAERTGGSVSTLTIQRTQQEDSAVYLCASSRGSPLGGTEAFFGQGTRLTVV.

This chain uses TRBV30 with TRBJ1-1; unclear D gene. Germline V gene data show CDR1 as GTSNPN and CDR2 as SVGIG (reference sequence). Trimming cost V 4 bases and J 5 bases, with 8 bases left between them. The CDR3 sequence is 11 residues long. The CDR3 DNA reads TGTGCCTGGACGACTGGTACTGAAGCTTTCTTT. Amino acids: CAWTTGTEAFF. The full variable domain, its missing parts supplied by reference TRBV30 and TRBJ1-1, is SQTIHQWPATLVQPVGSPLSLECTVEGTSNPNLYWYRQAAGRGLQLLFYSVGIGQISSEVPQNLSASRPQDRQFILSSKKLLLSDSGFYLCAWTTGTEAFFGQGTRLTVV.

J is TRBJ2-7 and V is TRBV2; D not certain. Trimming took off 6 bases at V and 2 bases at J, with 5 bases between the two ends. This CDR3 is built from 11 residues. Per germline, CDR1 SNHLY and CDR2 FYNNEI. CDR3 in DNA: TGTGCCAGCAGGAGGACCTACGAGCAGTACTTC. Protein sequence: CASRRTYEQYF.

V is TRBV29-1 and J is TRBJ1-2, with D uncertain. CDR1 is SQVTM, CDR2 ANQGSEA, per germline. The germline V and J ends were trimmed by 1 base and 5 bases, with 8 bases remaining between them. This CDR3 is 12 amino acids long. In nucleotides, the CDR3 is TGCAGCGTTGAAGGGCTCCAATATGGCTACACCTTC. This gives the protein CSVEGLQYGYTF.

The genes are TRBV6-1 and TRBJ2-7; the D is unclear. Per germline, CDR1 MNHNS and CDR2 SASEGT. Deletions cut 5 bases from V and 2 bases from J, with 10 bases between. CDR3 length: 13 amino acids. CDR3 bases: TGTGCCAGCAGTACCCGAACAGCCTACGAGCAGTACTTC. Its protein is CASSTRTAYEQYF.

V gene TRBV28 combines with J gene TRBJ2-1, with TRBD2 identical over 12 bases. The J segment lost 7 bases and the V segment lost 2 bases, leaving 6 bases of the junction unmatched. Germline V lookup: CDR1 MDHEN, CDR2 SYDVKM. This CDR3 has 16 amino acids. CDR3 loop: CASSLQTSGSRNEQFF. Here the CDR3 DNA reads TGTGCCAGCAGTTTACAGACTAGCGGGAGTAGGAATGAGCAGTTCTTC.

The chain uses TRBV5-6 and TRBJ1-6; D is perhaps TRBD1 (5 bases). Trimming removed 0 bases at V and 5 bases at J, with 9 bases between. Germline V gene sequence: CDR1 SGHDT, CDR2 YYEEEE. CDR3 length: 15 residues. The CDR3 sequence is CASSLGQGHNSPLHF. CDR3 coding DNA: TGTGCCAGCAGCTTGGGGCAGGGTCATAATTCACCCCTCCACTTT.

The V call is TRBV29-1, the J call TRBJ1-6; 11 nucleotides match TRBD1. CDR3 size: 19 residues. The V gene's germline CDR1 is SQVTM and CDR2 ANQGSEA. J gave up 1 base and V 3 bases, and 11 bases lay outside the gene matches. CDR3 sequence reads: CSVEPNRDRGKSYNSPLHF. Here the CDR3 DNA reads TGCAGCGTTGAGCCTAACCGGGACAGGGGGAAATCCTATAATTCACCCCTCCACTTT.

The chain links TRBV28 to TRBJ2-1; 9 nucleotides match TRBD2. The trim removed 5 bases at V and 6 bases at J, leaving 8 bases unmatched. The germline V gene has CDR1 MDHEN and CDR2 SYDVKM. This CDR3 has 15 residues. The CDR3 DNA sequence: TGTGCCAGCAGTCCCTCAGCGGGAGGCCTCAATGAGCAGTTCTTC. Protein sequence: CASSPSAGGLNEQFF.

The chain has TRBV5-1 and TRBJ2-7, with TRBD1 identical over 7 bases. Germline lookup yields CDR1 SGHRS and CDR2 YFSETQ. There are 22 residues in the CDR3. Trimming took 0 bases from V and 3 from J; bases not matched to a gene: 27. CDR3 amino acids: CASSLVVRVNVALGDRFYEQYF. CDR3 bases: TGCGCCAGCAGCTTGGTAGTTCGCGTCAACGTCGCCCTCGGGGACAGATTCTACGAGCAGTACTTC.

The V and J genes are TRBV4-1 and TRBJ1-2, with TRBD1 as a possible D gene (6 bases). Trimming removed 0 bases at V and 5 bases at J, with 16 bases between. This CDR3 has 16 residues. Per germline, CDR1 MGHRA and CDR2 YSYEKL. DNA of the CDR3: TGCGCCAGCAGCCAAGATTTGGGGGCCCAACGTTATGGCTACACCTTC. This sequence encodes CASSQDLGAQRYGYTF.

The chain employs TRBV5-6 and TRBJ1-2, with TRBD1 matching over 7 bases. The CDR3 has 13 amino acids. The germline V gene has CDR1 SGHDT and CDR2 YYEEEE. After removal of 2 bases from V and 7 bases from J, the junction contained 5 bases not matched to a gene. In nucleotides, the CDR3 is TGTGCCAGCAGCTTTAAGGGGGCATTTGGCTACACCTTC. This translates into CASSFKGAFGYTF.